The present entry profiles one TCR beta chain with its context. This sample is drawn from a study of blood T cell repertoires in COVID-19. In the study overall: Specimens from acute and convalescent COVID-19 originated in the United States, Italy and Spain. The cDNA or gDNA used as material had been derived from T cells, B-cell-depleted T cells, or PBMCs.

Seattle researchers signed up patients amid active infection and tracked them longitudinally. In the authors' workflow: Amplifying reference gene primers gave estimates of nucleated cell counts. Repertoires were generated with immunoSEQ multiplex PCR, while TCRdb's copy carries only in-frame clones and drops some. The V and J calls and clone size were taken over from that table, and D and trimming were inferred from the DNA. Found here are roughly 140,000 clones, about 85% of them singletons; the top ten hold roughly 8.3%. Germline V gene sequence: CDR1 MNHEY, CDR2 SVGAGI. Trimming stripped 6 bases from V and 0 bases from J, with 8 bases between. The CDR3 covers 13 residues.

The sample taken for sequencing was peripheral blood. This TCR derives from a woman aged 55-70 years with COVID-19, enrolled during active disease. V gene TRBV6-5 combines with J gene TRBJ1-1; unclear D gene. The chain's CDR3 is CASSGAMNTEAFF. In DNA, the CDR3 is TGTGCCAGCAGCGGTGCAATGAACACTGAAGCTTTCTTT.